Below are 25 T cell receptor beta chains sequenced from a single sample in a study of PD-L1 blockade in urothelial cancer. Profiling relied on immunoSEQ multiplex PCR, and the TCRdb table lists in-frame clones only, not all of them. The sample gives fewer than 75,000 clones, 80% to 85% of which show up once; 4% to 6% is in the top ten. The material sequenced was PBMCs, taken around atezolizumab (anti-PD-L1) treatment. All receptors come from a man between 65 and 79 years old with urothelial cancer.

The J gene is TRBJ1-1, the V gene TRBV28; D gene uncertain. V was cut by 6 bases and J by 1 base, with 6 bases left in between. This CDR3 contains 12 residues. Germline V gene lookup returns CDR1 MDHEN and CDR2 SYDVKM. The chain's CDR3 is CASRQQNTEAFF. CDR3 in DNA: TGTGCCAGCAGACAGCAGAACACTGAAGCTTTCTTT.

This chain connects TRBV6-5 to TRBJ2-3; D is possibly TRBD2 (6 bases). Germline-derived CDR1 and CDR2 are MNHEY and SVGAGI. V gave up 6 bases and J gave up 4 bases, with 14 bases separating them. The CDR3 spans 14 residues. The CDR3 loop is CASRVVSSADTQYF. CDR3 coding DNA: TGTGCCAGCAGGGTCGTATCTAGCGCAGATACGCAGTATTTT.

The chain links TRBV27 to TRBJ2-7; TRBD1 agrees at 9 bases. This CDR3 is built from 14 residues. The V segment lost 3 bases and the J segment 2 bases; nucleotides outside the gene matches: 2. Per the germline V gene, CDR1 is MNHEY and CDR2 is SMNVEV (reference sequence). In DNA, the CDR3 is TGTGCCAGCAGTTTCACAGGGGGCACCTACGAGCAGTACTTC. Translated, it gives CASSFTGGTYEQYF.

This sequence joins TRBV4-1 and TRBJ2-3; 9 positions match TRBD2. CDR1 is MGHRA and CDR2 is YSYEKL in the germline V gene. The junction had 8 bases not matched to a gene; V was cut back by 1 base and J by 3 bases. The CDR3 runs to 17 residues. As DNA, the CDR3 is TGCGCCAGCAGCCAAGTATCCGGGACTAGCAAAACAGATACGCAGTATTTT. Its translation is CASSQVSGTSKTDTQYF.

The chain recombines TRBV11-2 with TRBJ2-5, with unresolved D. Germline V CDR1 and CDR2: SGHAT, FQNNGV. The CDR3 runs to 15 residues. Trimming took off 2 bases at V and 2 bases at J, with 12 bases between the two ends. CDR3: CASSLLLAPQETQYF. The CDR3 DNA is TGTGCCAGCAGCTTACTCCTCGCGCCGCAAGAGACCCAGTACTTC.

The chain is built from TRBV5-1 and TRBJ2-3; 8 bases line up with TRBD1. The CDR3 sequence is 16 residues long. The germline V gene has CDR1 SGHRS and CDR2 YFSETQ. Germline trimming cut 4 bases from V and 1 base from J; bases unmatched to any gene: 8. For the CDR3, the DNA is TGCGCCAGCAGCCAGGGGGCAAACCCTCGCACAGATACGCAGTATTTT. It translates to CASSQGANPRTDTQYF.

J is TRBJ1-5 and V is TRBV10-2; possible D gene TRBD1, 5 bases. Trimming pared 6 bases from V and 9 bases from J, leaving 12 bases between. The CDR3 contains 12 residues. Germline V gives CDR1 WSHSY, CDR2 SAAADI. The DNA of the CDR3 is TGCGCCAGCAGCGCGGGACCAGGGCCCCAGCATTTT. It is translated as CASSAGPGPQHF.

This clone appeared a single time. The V gene is TRBV28, the J gene TRBJ2-5; 8 bases match TRBD1. The germline CDR1 and CDR2 sequences are MDHEN and SYDVKM. The CDR3 is made up of 16 amino acids. J lost 2 bases, V lost 5 bases, and 10 bases had no gene match. The CDR3, as DNA: TGTGCCAGCAGTCAGGGGACAGGAGTTCGACAAGAGACCCAGTACTTC. This encodes CASSQGTGVRQETQYF.

CDR3 DNA sequence: TGTGCCAGCAGCCCAGGACTCGGCCCACTAGTGAAGTACTTC. Translation gives CASSPGLGPLVKYF. The chain links TRBV11-2 to TRBJ2-7; perhaps TRBD2 as D (5 bases). The germline V gene has CDR1 SGHAT and CDR2 FQNNGV. The CDR3 consists of 14 residues. Trimming stripped 5 bases from V and 11 bases from J, with 22 bases between.

Of note for this clone: The junction shows a germline mismatch at one end, possibly a read error. This chain links TRBV15 with TRBJ2-2, with 8 bases that match TRBD1. Germline CDR1 and CDR2: LNHNV and YYDKDF (reference sequence). The CDR3 consists of 16 residues. This CDR3 reads CATSRATGVNSGELFF. The DNA for the CDR3 is TGTGCCACCAGCAGAGCGACAGGGGTAAACAGCGGGGAGCTGTTTTTT. The whole variable domain, remainder taken from reference TRBV15 and TRBJ2-2, is DAMVIQNPRYQVTQFGKPVTLSCSQTLNHNVMYWYQQKSSQAPKLLFHYYDKDFNNEADTPDNFQSRRPNTSFCFLDIRSPGLGDTAMYLCATSRATGVNSGELFFGEGSRLTVL.

V is TRBV7-9 and J is TRBJ1-1; 9 bases line up with TRBD1. Germline CDR1 is SEHNR and CDR2 is FQNEAQ (reference sequence). The CDR3 length is 14 residues. V lost 6 bases, J lost 7 bases, and 9 bases stayed unmatched. The CDR3 region has the DNA TGTGCCAGCAGTCCACAGGGGGCCCCTGTTGAAGCTTTCTTT. Protein: CASSPQGAPVEAFF.

This sequence joins TRBV2 and TRBJ2-1; D is perhaps TRBD2 (6 bases). V was cut by 6 bases and J by 2 bases, with 14 bases left in between. CDR1 and CDR2 from the germline V gene are SNHLY and FYNNEI. CDR3 size: 15 residues. The CDR3 DNA is TGTGCCAGCAGGGATTTGACGGGAGCCTACAATGAGCAGTTCTTC. Protein product: CASRDLTGAYNEQFF.

This clone has a handful of counts. The genes are TRBV10-1 and TRBJ2-1; TRBD2 matches at 7 bases. With V trimmed by 4 bases and J by 4 bases, 4 bases remained unmatched. CDR1 and CDR2 (germline): WNHNN, SYGVQD (reference sequence). The CDR3 is 14 amino acids. The CDR3 DNA is TGCGCCAGCAGTGTGCTAGCGGATTACAATGAGCAGTTCTTC. It specifies CASSVLADYNEQFF.

The V gene is TRBV4-2, the J gene TRBJ2-5; D remains unclear. Between the trimmed V and J ends, which lost 1 base and 1 base, there was a span of 7 bases. The length of the CDR3 is 14 residues. In germline, CDR1 is LGHNA, CDR2 YNFKEQ. CDR3: CASSQGDIQETQYF. CDR3 nucleotides: TGTGCCAGCAGCCAAGGAGACATCCAAGAGACCCAGTACTTC.

This clone was seen a single time. The V gene is TRBV5-4, the J gene TRBJ2-5; 12 positions agree with TRBD2. V was clipped by 4 bases and J by 4 bases; unmatched bases: 5. Per the germline V gene, CDR1 is SGHNT and CDR2 is YYREEE (reference sequence). The CDR3 spans 15 residues. CDR3: CASSRTSGAPETQYF. Here the CDR3 DNA reads TGTGCCAGCAGCCGGACTAGCGGGGCCCCAGAGACCCAGTACTTC.

J is TRBJ2-7 and V is TRBV29-1, with D maybe TRBD2 (6 bases). Germline V CDR1 and CDR2: SQVTM, ANQGSEA. V lost 4 bases and J lost 4, with 17 bases in between. The CDR3 consists of 14 residues. The CDR3 sequence is CSVVVGLARYEQYF. The CDR3 DNA reads TGCAGCGTTGTAGTAGGGCTAGCGAGATACGAGCAGTACTTC.

The chain has TRBV18 and TRBJ2-3; D uncertain. This CDR3 comprises 14 residues. The germline V gene encodes CDR1 KGHSH and CDR2 LQKENI. With 2 bases removed from V and 0 bases from J, the gap between germline ends came to 6 bases. The CDR3 sequence: CASSPFRSTDTQYF. CDR3 bases: TGTGCCAGCTCACCATTCAGAAGCACAGATACGCAGTATTTT.

The chain uses TRBV6-5 and TRBJ1-2; 10 nucleotides align to TRBD1. Losses at the gene ends were 4 bases for V and 4 bases for J; bases not matched to a gene: 9. The germline V gene has CDR1 MNHEY and CDR2 SVGAGI. This CDR3 has 16 amino acids. CDR3 protein: CASSSLDRGRGYGYTF. CDR3 in DNA: TGTGCCAGCAGTTCCCTCGACAGGGGGCGCGGCTATGGCTACACCTTC.

The chain carries TRBV6-5 and TRBJ2-3, with D hard to call. The CDR3 runs to 14 residues. The ends were cut back, 2 bases at V and 7 bases at J, with 13 bases in the middle. Germline assignment: CDR1 MNHEY and CDR2 SVGAGI. The chain's CDR3 is CASSYRLRGHTQYF. CDR3 sequence (DNA): TGTGCCAGCAGTTACCGCTTACGAGGTCATACGCAGTATTTT.

The chain uses TRBV4-2 and TRBJ2-2; 11 positions agree with TRBD2. This CDR3 is 16 amino acids long. Germline values: CDR1 LGHNA, CDR2 YNFKEQ. V lost 4 bases and J lost 6; bases outside the gene matches: 7. CDR3 in DNA: TGTGCCAGCAGCCCCCTAGCGGGAGGCAGGGCCGGGGAGCTGTTTTTT. Translating gives CASSPLAGGRAGELFF.

V and J are TRBV9 and TRBJ1-1, with D perhaps TRBD1 (6 bases). Germline-derived CDR1 and CDR2 are SGDLS and YYNGEE. Trimming took off 0 bases at V and 5 bases at J, with 14 bases between the two ends. The CDR3 contains 15 residues. CDR3 residues: CASSVGTAAVTEAFF. Written as DNA, the CDR3 is TGTGCCAGCAGCGTAGGGACAGCCGCCGTAACTGAAGCTTTCTTT.

The chain uses TRBV4-1 and TRBJ1-3; D is unclear. The CDR3 extends over 16 amino acids. Germline V gives CDR1 MGHRA, CDR2 YSYEKL. V was trimmed by 1 base and J by 0 bases, leaving 10 bases between them. In DNA form, the CDR3 reads TGCGCCAGCAGCCAAGCCCCGGGGATCTCTGGAAACACCATATATTTT. Encoded protein: CASSQAPGISGNTIYF.

The chain uses TRBV29-1 and TRBJ2-2, with 14 positions matching TRBD2. The germline CDR1 and CDR2 sequences are SQVTM and ANQGSEA. This CDR3 has 20 amino acids. V lost 4 bases and J lost 0; bases outside the gene matches: 13. CDR3 amino acids: CSVGRGLAGEGPPNTGELFF. The CDR3 nucleotides read TGCAGCGTTGGTCGGGGACTAGCGGGAGAGGGACCCCCGAACACCGGGGAGCTGTTTTTT.

The rearrangement joins TRBV5-6 to TRBJ2-6; D call uncertain. Per germline, CDR1 SGHDT and CDR2 YYEEEE. The CDR3 sequence is 15 residues long. V lost 1 base to trimming and J lost 2 bases, with 7 bases between them. CDR3 in DNA: TGTGCCAGCAGCTTGAGACTGGCTGGGGCCAACGTCCTGACTTTC. Amino acids: CASSLRLAGANVLTF.

This sequence joins TRBV4-1 and TRBJ2-1; 7 bases match TRBD2. This CDR3 has 15 amino acids. Losses at the gene ends were 1 base for V and 6 bases for J; bases not matched to a gene: 6. Germline CDR1 reads MGHRA; CDR2 reads YSYEKL. Here the CDR3 reads CASSQVSGGGNEQFF. The CDR3 bases are TGCGCCAGCAGCCAAGTTTCGGGGGGAGGCAATGAGCAGTTCTTC.